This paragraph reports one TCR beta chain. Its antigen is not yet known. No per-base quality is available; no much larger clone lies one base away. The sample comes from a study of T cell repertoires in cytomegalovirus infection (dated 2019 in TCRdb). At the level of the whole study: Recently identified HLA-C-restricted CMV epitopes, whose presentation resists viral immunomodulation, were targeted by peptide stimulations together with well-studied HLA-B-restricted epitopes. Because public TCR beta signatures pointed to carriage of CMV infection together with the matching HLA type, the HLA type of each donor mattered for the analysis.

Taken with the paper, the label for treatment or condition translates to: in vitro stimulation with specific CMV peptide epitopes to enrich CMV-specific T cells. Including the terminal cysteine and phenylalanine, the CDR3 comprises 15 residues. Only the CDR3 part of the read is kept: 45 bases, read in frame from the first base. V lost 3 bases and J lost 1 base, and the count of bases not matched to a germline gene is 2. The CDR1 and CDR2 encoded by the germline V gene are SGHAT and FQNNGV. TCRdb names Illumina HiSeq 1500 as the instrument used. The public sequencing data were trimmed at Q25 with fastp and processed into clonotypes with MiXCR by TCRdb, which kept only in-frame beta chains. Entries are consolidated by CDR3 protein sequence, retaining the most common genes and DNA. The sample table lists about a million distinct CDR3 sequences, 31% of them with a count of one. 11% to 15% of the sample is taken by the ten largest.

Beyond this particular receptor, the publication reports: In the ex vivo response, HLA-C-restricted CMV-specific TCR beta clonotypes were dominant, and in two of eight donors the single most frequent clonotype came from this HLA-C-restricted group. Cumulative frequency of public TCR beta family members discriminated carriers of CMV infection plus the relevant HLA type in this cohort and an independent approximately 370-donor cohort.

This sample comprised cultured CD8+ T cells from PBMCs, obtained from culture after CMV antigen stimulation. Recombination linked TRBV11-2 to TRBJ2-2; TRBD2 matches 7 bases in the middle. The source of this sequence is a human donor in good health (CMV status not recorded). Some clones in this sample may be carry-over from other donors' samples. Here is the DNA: TGTGCCAGCAGCTTTGGGGGGGAGAACACCGGGGAGCTGTTTTTT. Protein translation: CASSFGGENTGELFF.